This T cell receptor (beta chain) came from a study of blood T cell repertoires in COVID-19. Study background: Acute and convalescent COVID-19 samples came from the United States, Italy and Spain. In each case, the material was cDNA or gDNA derived from T cells, B-cell-depleted T cells, or PBMCs.

Trimming took off 2 bases at V and 1 base at J, with 5 bases between the two ends. The CDR3 extends over 13 amino acids. CDR1 and CDR2 (germline): WSHSY, SAAADI. Of note for this clone: The same CDR3 also results from other DNA sequences found in this sample.

Original analysis: Amplification from reference gene primers served as the basis for estimated nucleated cell counts. This table comes from immunoSEQ multiplex PCR, and its TCRdb copy is limited to in-frame clones, with some not included. D and trimming were read from the DNA, whereas the V and J calls and clone size are those reported in that table. The sample shows approximately 120,000 clones, 75% to 90% of them seen only once. The chain joins TRBV10-2 to TRBJ1-1, with D unclear. Sample: peripheral blood. This TCR was sampled from a human donor in a cohort sampled during active COVID-19. The CDR3 coding sequence is TGCGCCAGCAGTGAGGGCGGGAACACTGAAGCTTTCTTT. Protein product: CASSEGGNTEAFF.